This paragraph reports one TCR beta chain. Its antigen remains unidentified. V lost 5 bases and J lost 3, with 14 bases in between. The CDR3 is 14 residues long. Each CDR3 protein gets one entry after TCRdb re-called the 5' RACE reads with MiXCR. Of about 200,000 distinct CDR3 sequences listed, over 9.5% were seen once; the top ten hold 3.5%. These data originate in a study of T-cell memory formation after mild COVID-19. The study, taken as a whole, reports: Chiefly within CM and EM were the contracting CD4+ clones; CD8+ ones were within EMRA. The pre-infection memory compartment contained some responding clones, suggesting cross-reactive memory joined. Later expanders leaned CD4+, whereas clones that contracted between day 15 and 85 were balanced CD4/CD8.

The receptor comes from a man between 18 and 29 years old who had mild COVID-19 (a few samples of this study predate the infection). Cell type and time point are not known. The genes are TRBV12-3 or TRBV12-4 and TRBJ2-7; no clear D gene. Material for sequencing was PBMCs or a T cell subset sorted from them (not recorded which). The CDR3, as DNA: TGTGCCAGCAGTGGTCGTAGTCTAGGCTACGAGCAGTACTTC. Protein: CASSGRSLGYEQYF.